This T cell receptor (beta chain) was sequenced in a study of CD8 T cells in Susac syndrome. RNA in amounts of roughly 0.5 to 1 ug was reverse transcribed with random hexamers. Coverage of TCR beta CDR3 amplification by immunoSEQ multiplex PCR extended to 54 Vbeta and 13 Jbeta. TCRdb reprocessed the immunoSEQ multiplex PCR reads via MiXCR and lists one record per CDR3 protein. The sample holds under 250,000 distinct CDR3 sequences, 93% seen once. TCR beta was sequenced from blood CD8+ and CD4+ T cells. The multiple sclerosis controls comprised treatment-naive patients whose relapsing-remitting disease was stable or active. Purification of the CD8+ and CD4+ T cells relied on negative isolation, and TEMRA cells underwent FACS enrichment. V lost 3 bases and J 2 bases, leaving 12 bases between the germline ends. The CDR3 consists of 15 residues. Germline V gene data show CDR1 as SEHNR and CDR2 as FQNEAQ (reference sequence).

The sequenced sample consisted of CD4+ T cells from PBMCs. The chain uses TRBV7-9 and TRBJ2-3; D is uncertain. The clonotype comes from a human donor with multiple sclerosis. Here the CDR3 reads CASSFHNGYTDTQYF. The CDR3 DNA follows: TGTGCCAGCAGCTTCCACAACGGATACACAGATACGCAGTATTTT.